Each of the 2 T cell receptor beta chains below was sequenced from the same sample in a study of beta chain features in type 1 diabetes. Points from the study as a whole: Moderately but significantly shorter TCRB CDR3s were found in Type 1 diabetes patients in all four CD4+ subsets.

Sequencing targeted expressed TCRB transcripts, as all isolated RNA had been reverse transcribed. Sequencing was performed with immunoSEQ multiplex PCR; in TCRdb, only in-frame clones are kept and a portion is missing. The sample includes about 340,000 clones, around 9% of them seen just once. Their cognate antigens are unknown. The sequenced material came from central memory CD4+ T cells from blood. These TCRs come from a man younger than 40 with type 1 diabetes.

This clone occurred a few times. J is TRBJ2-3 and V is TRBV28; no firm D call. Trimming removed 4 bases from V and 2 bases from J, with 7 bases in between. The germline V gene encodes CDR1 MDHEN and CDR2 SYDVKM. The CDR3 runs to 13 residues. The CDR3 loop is CASSSGNTDTQYF. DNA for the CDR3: TGTGCCAGCAGTTCCGGTAACACAGATACGCAGTATTTT.

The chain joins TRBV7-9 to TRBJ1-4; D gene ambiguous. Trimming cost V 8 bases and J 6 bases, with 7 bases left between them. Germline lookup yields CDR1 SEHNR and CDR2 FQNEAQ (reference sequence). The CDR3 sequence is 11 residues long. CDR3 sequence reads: CASGTDEKLFF. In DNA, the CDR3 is TGTGCCAGCGGAACCGATGAAAAACTGTTTTTT. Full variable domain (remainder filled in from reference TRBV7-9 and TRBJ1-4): DTGVSQNPRHKITKRGQNVTFRCDPISEHNRLYWYRQTLGQGPEFLTYFQNEAQLEKSRLLSDRFSAERPKGSFSTLEIQRTEQGDSAMYLCASGTDEKLFFGSGTQLSVL.